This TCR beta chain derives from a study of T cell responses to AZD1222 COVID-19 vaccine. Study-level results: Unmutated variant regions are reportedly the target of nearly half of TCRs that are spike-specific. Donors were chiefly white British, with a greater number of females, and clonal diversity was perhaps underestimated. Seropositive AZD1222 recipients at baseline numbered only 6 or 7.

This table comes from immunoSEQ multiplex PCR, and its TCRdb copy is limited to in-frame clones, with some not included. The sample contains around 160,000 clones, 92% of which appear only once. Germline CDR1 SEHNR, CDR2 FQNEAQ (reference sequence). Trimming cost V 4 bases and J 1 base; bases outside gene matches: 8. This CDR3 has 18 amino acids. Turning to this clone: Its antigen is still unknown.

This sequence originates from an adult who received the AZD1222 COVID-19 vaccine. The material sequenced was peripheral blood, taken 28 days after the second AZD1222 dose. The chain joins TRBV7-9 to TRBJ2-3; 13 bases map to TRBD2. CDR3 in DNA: TGTGCCAGCAGCTACTCCGGGACTAGCGGGGTGGGCACAGATACGCAGTATTTT. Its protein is CASSYSGTSGVGTDTQYF.